The 2 T cell receptor beta chains below come from one sample, sequenced in a study of blood T cell repertoires in COVID-19. TCRdb keeps only in-frame clones here, not all; method: immunoSEQ multiplex PCR. The table includes 100,000 to 150,000 clones, 79% detected once. The sequencing sample was made of peripheral blood. Receptors were obtained from a man aged 40-49 years with active or convalescent COVID-19.

This clone was observed a few times. The chain recombines TRBV4-2 with TRBJ1-4; 7 bases line up with TRBD1. Germline CDR1 LGHNA, CDR2 YNFKEQ. The V gene end was trimmed by 0 bases and the J gene end by 3 bases; junction bases not matched to a gene: 4. The CDR3 is 16 residues long. CDR3: CASSQEGRGSNEKLFF. The CDR3 DNA follows: TGTGCCAGCAGCCAAGAGGGCAGGGGGTCTAATGAAAAACTGTTTTTT.

This chain connects TRBV27 to TRBJ2-1; possibly TRBD2 for D (6 bases). The CDR3 has 11 amino acids. In germline, CDR1 is MNHEY, CDR2 SMNVEV (reference sequence). V dropped 5 bases and J dropped 13 bases, with 12 bases sitting between them. CDR3 sequence (DNA): TGTGCCAGCAGTATTGCGGGGCCCCAGTTCTTC. Its translation is CASSIAGPQFF.